What follows are 11 T cell receptor beta chains derived from one specimen sequenced in a study of control samples from healthy donors and cancer patients. The protocol was immunoSEQ multiplex PCR, while the TCRdb copy is restricted to in-frame clones and leaves out a portion. The sample holds about 110,000 clones, around four fifths seen once. Sequences were obtained from blood. The receptors originated from a man aged 18 to 29 in good health.

This clone was picked up one time. This sequence joins TRBV15 and TRBJ2-5; the D gene could be TRBD1 or TRBD2 (5 bases each). With 7 bases removed from V and 4 bases from J, the gap between germline ends came to 10 bases. From germline, CDR1 is LNHNV and CDR2 YYDKDF (reference sequence). This CDR3 spans 12 amino acids. CDR3 residues: CATNRGAETQYF. The CDR3 region has the DNA TGTGCCACCAATAGGGGAGCAGAGACCCAGTACTTC.

This chain links TRBV2 with TRBJ1-1; tentative D call: TRBD1 (6 bases). This CDR3 has 15 residues. Germline V gene data show CDR1 as SNHLY and CDR2 as FYNNEI. V lost 2 bases and J 3 bases, leaving 13 bases between the germline ends. CDR3 nucleotides: TGTGCCAGCAGTGAATTTGCGGGGGCGGACACTGAAGCTTTCTTT. This encodes CASSEFAGADTEAFF.

Only one count was recorded for this clone. Other DNA sequences in this sample translate to the same CDR3. The chain has TRBV7-9 and TRBJ2-1; 12 nucleotides line up with TRBD2. J lost 1 base, V lost 4 bases, and 2 bases had no gene match. Germline CDR1 reads SEHNR; CDR2 reads FQNEAQ (reference sequence). The CDR3 runs 16 residues. CDR3 in amino acids: CASSSLAGGSYNEQFF. In DNA, the CDR3 is TGTGCCAGCAGCTCCCTAGCGGGGGGGTCCTACAATGAGCAGTTCTTC.

V and J are TRBV19 and TRBJ1-1; D uncertain. Germline V gene sequence: CDR1 LNHDA, CDR2 SQIVND (reference sequence). This CDR3 spans 16 amino acids. V lost 7 bases and J lost 1, with 19 bases in between. In DNA, the CDR3 is TGTGCCAGTACCACACTATCGGCGGGAAAGAACACTGAAGCTTTCTTT. Its protein product is CASTTLSAGKNTEAFF.

The chain employs TRBV21-1 and TRBJ2-2; TRBD1 is the table's D call and was not checked against the DNA. TRBV21-1 is designated a pseudogene. This CDR3 has 18 residues. The CDR3 is CASSKSPTGILDTGELFF. The CDR3 DNA reads as TGTGCCAGCAGCAAATCCCCTACAGGGATCTTGGACACCGGGGAGCTGTTTTTT.

This clone was seen a single time. The CDR3 DNA sequence: TGTGCCAGCAGCTTAGGGCGGGGGGGCCCATCTGGGGCCAACGTCCTGACTTTC. Translating gives CASSLGRGGPSGANVLTF. V gene TRBV7-6 combines with J gene TRBJ2-6; 9 bases agree with TRBD2. J was trimmed by 1 base and V by 1 base; bases with no gene match: 5. Germline V lookup: CDR1 SGHVS, CDR2 FNYEAQ. The CDR3 runs 18 residues.

There are a few counts of this clone. The chain is built from TRBV7-2 and TRBJ2-2; maybe TRBD1 (5 bases). V shed 6 bases and J shed 4 bases, with 9 bases lying between them. There are 13 residues in the CDR3. Germline CDR1 SGHTA, CDR2 FQGNSA. The DNA for the CDR3 is TGTGCCAGCAGGAGACAGATCACCGGGGAGCTGTTTTTT. The encoded protein is CASRRQITGELFF.

The V call is TRBV29-1, the J call TRBJ2-3; the D is unclear. V gave up 6 bases and J gave up 8 bases, with 9 bases separating them. Germline CDR1 reads SQVTM; CDR2 reads ANQGSEA. This CDR3 region has 10 residues. In DNA, the CDR3 is TGCAGCGTACATGTCAGTACGCAGTATTTT. Its protein product is CSVHVSTQYF.

The CDR3 region is CASSSDRGAGANVLTF. CDR3 in DNA: TGTGCCAGCAGCTCCGACAGGGGGGCTGGGGCCAACGTCCTGACTTTC. V usage is TRBV7-6 and J usage is TRBJ2-6; 9 bases match TRBD1. J lost 2 bases, V lost 4 bases, and 3 bases had no gene match. Germline-derived CDR1 and CDR2 are SGHVS and FNYEAQ. The CDR3 totals 16 residues.

CDR3 DNA: TGTGCCAGCAGTCGGGACACTCTGACTTCTGATGGCTACACCTTC. Encoded protein: CASSRDTLTSDGYTF. The V gene is TRBV6-5, the J gene TRBJ1-2; a weak D match, TRBD1 (6 bases). V lost 5 bases, J lost 6 bases, and 19 bases lay in between. The germline CDR1 and CDR2 sequences are MNHEY and SVGAGI. The CDR3 length is 15 residues.

The rearrangement uses TRBV18 and TRBJ1-5, with a weak D call TRBD1 (6 bases). V lost 6 bases, J lost 7 bases, and 16 bases lay in between. Germline loops: CDR1 KGHSH, CDR2 LQKENI. The CDR3 runs to 14 residues. The CDR3 DNA sequence: TGTGCCAGCTCCTACACAGGGCAGGGCCAGCCCCAGCATTTT. It specifies CASSYTGQGQPQHF. Filled out from reference TRBV18 and TRBJ1-5, the complete variable domain reads NAGVMQNPRHLVRRRGQEARLRCSPMKGHSHVYWYRQLPEEGLKFMVYLQKENIIDESGMPKERFSAEFPKEGPSILRIQQVVRGDSAAYFCASSYTGQGQPQHFGDGTRLSIL.